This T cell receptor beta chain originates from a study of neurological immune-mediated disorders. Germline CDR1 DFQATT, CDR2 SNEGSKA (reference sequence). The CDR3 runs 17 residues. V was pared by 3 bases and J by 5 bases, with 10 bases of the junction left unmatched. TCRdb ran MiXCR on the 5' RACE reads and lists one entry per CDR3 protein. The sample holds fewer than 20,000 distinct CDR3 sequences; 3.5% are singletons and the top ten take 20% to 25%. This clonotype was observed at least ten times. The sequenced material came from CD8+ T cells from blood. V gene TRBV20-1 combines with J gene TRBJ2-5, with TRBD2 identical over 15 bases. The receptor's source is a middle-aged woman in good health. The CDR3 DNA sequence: TGCAGTGCTAGCCAGGGGACTAGCGGGAGGATAGAGGAGACCCAGTACTTC. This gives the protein CSASQGTSGRIEETQYF.